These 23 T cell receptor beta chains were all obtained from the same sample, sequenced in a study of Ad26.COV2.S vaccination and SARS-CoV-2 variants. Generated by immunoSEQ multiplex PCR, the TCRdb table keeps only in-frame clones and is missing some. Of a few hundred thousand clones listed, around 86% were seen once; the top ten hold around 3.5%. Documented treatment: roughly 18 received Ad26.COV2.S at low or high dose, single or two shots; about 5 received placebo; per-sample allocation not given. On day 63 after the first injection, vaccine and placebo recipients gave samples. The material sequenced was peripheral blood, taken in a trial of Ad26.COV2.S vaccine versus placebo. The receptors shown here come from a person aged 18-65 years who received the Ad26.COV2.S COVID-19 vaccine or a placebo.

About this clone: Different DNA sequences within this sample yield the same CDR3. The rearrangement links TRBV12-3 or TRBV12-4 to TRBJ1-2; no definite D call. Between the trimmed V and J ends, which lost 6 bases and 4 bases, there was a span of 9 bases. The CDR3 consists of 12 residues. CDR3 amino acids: CASSPSGYGYTF. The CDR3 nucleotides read TGTGCCAGCAGCCCCAGCGGCTATGGCTACACCTTC.

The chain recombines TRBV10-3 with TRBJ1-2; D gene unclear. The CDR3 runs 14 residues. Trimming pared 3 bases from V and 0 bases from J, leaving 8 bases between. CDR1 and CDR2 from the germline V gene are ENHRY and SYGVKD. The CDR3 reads CAISDGLANYGYTF. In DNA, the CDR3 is TGTGCCATCAGTGATGGGCTGGCTAACTATGGCTACACCTTC.

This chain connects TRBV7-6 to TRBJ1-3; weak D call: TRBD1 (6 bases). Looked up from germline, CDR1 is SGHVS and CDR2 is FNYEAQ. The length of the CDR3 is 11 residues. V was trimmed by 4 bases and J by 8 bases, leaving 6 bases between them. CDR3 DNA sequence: TGTGCCAGCAGCTCAGGGGACACCATATATTTT. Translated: CASSSGDTIYF.

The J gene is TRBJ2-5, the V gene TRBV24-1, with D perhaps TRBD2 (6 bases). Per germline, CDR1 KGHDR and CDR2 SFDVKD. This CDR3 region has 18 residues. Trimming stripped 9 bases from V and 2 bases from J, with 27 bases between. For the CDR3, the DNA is TGTGCCACCCCCACCGCAGGGAAGGGGCCGGGGAGGCAAGAGACCCAGTACTTC. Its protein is CATPTAGKGPGRQETQYF.

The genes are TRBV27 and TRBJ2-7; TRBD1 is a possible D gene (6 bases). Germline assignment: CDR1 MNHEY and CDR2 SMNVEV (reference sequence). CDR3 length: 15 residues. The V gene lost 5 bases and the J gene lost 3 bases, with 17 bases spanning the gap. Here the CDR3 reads CASSLKAGTLYEQYF. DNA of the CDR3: TGTGCCAGCAGTCTCAAAGCCGGGACACTCTACGAGCAGTACTTC.

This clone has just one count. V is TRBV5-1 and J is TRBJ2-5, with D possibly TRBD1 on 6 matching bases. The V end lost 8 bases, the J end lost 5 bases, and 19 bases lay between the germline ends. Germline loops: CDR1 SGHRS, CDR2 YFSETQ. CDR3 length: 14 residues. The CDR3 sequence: CASRGQPLGETQYF. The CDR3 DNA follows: TGCGCCAGTCGCGGACAGCCCCTCGGGGAGACCCAGTACTTC.

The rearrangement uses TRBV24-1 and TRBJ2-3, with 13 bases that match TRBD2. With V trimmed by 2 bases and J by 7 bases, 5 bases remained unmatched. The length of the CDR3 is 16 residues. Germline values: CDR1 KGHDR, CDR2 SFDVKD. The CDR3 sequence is CATSDSLAGGPYTQYF. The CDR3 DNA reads TGTGCCACCAGTGATTCACTAGCGGGGGGGCCTTATACGCAGTATTTT.

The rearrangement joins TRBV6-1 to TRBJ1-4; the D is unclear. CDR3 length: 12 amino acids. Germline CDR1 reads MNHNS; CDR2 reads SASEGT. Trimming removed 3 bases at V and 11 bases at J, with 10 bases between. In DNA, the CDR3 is TGTGCCAGCAGTGATTATCGACCCAAACTGTTTTTT. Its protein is CASSDYRPKLFF.

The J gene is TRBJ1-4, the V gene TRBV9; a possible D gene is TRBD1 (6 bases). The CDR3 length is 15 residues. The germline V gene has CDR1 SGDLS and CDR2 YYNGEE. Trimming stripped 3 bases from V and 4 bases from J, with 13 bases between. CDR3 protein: CASSEETGFNEKLFF. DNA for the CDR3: TGTGCCAGCAGCGAAGAGACAGGATTTAATGAAAAACTGTTTTTT.

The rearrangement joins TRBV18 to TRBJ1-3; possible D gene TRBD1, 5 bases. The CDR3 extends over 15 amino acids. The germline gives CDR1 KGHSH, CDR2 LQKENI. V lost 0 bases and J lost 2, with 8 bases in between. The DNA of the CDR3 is TGTGCCAGCTCACCACCGGGGGTAACTGGAAACACCATATATTTT. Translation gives CASSPPGVTGNTIYF.

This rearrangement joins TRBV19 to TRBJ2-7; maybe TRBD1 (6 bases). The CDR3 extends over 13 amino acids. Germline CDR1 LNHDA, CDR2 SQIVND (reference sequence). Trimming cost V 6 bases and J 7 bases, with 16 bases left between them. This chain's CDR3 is CASRNPTGWEQYF. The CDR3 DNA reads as TGTGCCAGTAGAAACCCGACAGGATGGGAGCAGTACTTC. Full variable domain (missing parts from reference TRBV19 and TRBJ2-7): DGGITQSPKYLFRKEGQNVTLSCEQNLNHDAMYWYRQDPGQGLRLIYYSQIVNDFQKGDIAEGYSVSREKKESFPLTVTSAQKNPTAFYLCASRNPTGWEQYFGPGTRLTVT.

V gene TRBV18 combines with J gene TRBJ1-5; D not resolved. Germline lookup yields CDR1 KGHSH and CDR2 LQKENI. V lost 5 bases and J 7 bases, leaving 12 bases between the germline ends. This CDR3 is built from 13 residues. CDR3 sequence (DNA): TGTGCCAGCTCAGTCGGGGAGCGACAGCCCCAGCATTTT. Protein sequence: CASSVGERQPQHF. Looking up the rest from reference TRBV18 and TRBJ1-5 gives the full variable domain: NAGVMQNPRHLVRRRGQEARLRCSPMKGHSHVYWYRQLPEEGLKFMVYLQKENIIDESGMPKERFSAEFPKEGPSILRIQQVVRGDSAAYFCASSVGERQPQHFGDGTRLSIL.

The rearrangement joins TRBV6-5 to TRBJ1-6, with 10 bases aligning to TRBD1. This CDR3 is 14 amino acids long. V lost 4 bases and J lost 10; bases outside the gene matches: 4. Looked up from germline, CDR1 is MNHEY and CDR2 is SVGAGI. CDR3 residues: CASSFRDRGSPLHF. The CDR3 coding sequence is TGTGCCAGCAGTTTCCGGGACAGGGGCTCACCCCTCCACTTT.

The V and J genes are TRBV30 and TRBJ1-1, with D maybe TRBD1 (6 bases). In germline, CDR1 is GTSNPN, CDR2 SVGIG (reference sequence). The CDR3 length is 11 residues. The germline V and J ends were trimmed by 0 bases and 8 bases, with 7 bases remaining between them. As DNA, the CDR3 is TGTGCCTGGAGTGTGGGGGCCGAAGCTTTCTTT. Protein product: CAWSVGAEAFF.

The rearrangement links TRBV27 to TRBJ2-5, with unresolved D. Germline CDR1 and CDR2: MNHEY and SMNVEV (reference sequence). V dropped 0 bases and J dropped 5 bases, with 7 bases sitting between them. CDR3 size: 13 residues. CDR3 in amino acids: CASSLSGWETQYF. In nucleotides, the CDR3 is TGTGCCAGCAGTTTATCCGGTTGGGAGACCCAGTACTTC.

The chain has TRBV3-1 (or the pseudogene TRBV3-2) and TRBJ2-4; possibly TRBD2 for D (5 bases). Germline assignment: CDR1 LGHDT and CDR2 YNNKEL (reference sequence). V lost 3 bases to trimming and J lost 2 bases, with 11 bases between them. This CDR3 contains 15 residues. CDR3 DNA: TGTGCCAGCAGCCAGAGGGTAGAGTCCAAAAACATTCAGTACTTC. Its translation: CASSQRVESKNIQYF.

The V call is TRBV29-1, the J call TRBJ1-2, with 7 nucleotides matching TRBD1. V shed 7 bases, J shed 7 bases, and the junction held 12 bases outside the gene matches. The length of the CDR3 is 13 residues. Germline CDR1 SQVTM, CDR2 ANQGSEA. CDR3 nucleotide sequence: TGCAGCGCCTCACCACAGGGGCGGGTTGGCTACACCTTC. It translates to CSASPQGRVGYTF.

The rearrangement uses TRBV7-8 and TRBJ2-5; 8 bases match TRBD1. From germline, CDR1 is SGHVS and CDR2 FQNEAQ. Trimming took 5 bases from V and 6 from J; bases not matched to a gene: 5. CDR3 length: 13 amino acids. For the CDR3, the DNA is TGTGCCAGCAGCCCTACAGGGGGAAAGACCCAGTACTTC. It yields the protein CASSPTGGKTQYF.

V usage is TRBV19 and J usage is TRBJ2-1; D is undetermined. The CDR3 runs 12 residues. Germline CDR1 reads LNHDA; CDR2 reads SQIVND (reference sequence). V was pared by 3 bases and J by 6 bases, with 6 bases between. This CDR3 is CASSIRGNEQFF. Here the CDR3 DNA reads TGTGCCAGTAGTATTCGTGGCAATGAGCAGTTCTTC.

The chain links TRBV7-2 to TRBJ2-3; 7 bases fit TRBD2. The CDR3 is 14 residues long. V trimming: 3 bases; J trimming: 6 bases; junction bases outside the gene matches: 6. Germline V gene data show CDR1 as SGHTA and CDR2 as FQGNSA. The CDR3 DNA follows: TGTGCCAGCAGCTTCCGATTCGGGGGGGATACGCAGTATTTT. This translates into CASSFRFGGDTQYF.

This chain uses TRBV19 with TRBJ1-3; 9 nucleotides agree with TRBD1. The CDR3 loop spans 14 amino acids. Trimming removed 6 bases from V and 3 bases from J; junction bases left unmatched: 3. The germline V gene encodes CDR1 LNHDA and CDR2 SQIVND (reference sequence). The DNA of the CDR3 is TGTGCCAGTAGCACAGGGGGCGGTGGAAACACCATATATTTT. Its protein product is CASSTGGGGNTIYF.

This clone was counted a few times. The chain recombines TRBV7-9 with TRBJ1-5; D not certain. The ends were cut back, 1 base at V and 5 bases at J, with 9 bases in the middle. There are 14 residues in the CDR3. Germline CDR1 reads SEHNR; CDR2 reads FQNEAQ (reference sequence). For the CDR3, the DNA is TGTGCCAGCAGCTTAGTAGGGTTTGATCAGCCCCAGCATTTT. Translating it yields CASSLVGFDQPQHF.

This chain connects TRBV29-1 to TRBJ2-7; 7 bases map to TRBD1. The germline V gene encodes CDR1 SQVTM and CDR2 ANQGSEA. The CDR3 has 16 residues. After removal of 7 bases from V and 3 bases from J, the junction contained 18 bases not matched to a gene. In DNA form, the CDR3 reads TGCAGCGCTACCGGATCGGACAGGAGACCTGTCTACGAGCAGTACTTC. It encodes CSATGSDRRPVYEQYF.